This T cell receptor (beta chain) was observed in a study of CD8+CD57+ T cells in acquired aplastic anemia. Study information: Across the sorted CD4+ and CD8+ cells, DNA amounts averaged roughly 3 ug. As sequenced from healthy donors, CD4+ cells averaged roughly 11 million reads. Study-wide points: The same twenty-nine CD8+ CDR3 sequences occurred in patients and in controls. Significant differences in CD8+ Simpson's diversity were not observed between patients and controls.

This clonotype was seen only a few times. Its target is unknown. It was genomic DNA that served as the template for profiling TCR beta VDJ and CDR3. TCRdb recomputed calls from the reads with MiXCR, one row per CDR3 protein. The sample records around 140,000 distinct CDR3 sequences, around two fifths being singletons. The CDR3 spans 17 residues. V lost 1 base to trimming and J lost 0 bases; unmatched junction nucleotides: 6. Per the germline V gene, CDR1 is LNHDA and CDR2 is SQIVND (reference sequence). The chain uses TRBV19 and TRBJ2-1; 7 nucleotides line up with TRBD2. The sequence derives from a human donor in good health, serving as a control. The sequenced sample was sorted CD4+, CD8+, or CD8+CD57+ T cells (not recorded which) from PBMCs. The CDR3 sequence is CASSIGGRTHSYNEQFF. CDR3 bases: TGTGCCAGTAGTATAGGCGGGAGAACCCACTCCTACAATGAGCAGTTCTTC.